This entry describes one T cell receptor beta chain. Antigen unknown. This specimen belongs to a study of cytomegalovirus exposure and HLA in healthy donors. The wider study: A subsequent analysis reported that the 120 validation repertoires were produced on the same platform that had also been used for the roughly 670 first-cohort repertoires.

Points from the study as a whole: The study put under 200 TCR beta chains on its list as cytomegalovirus-associated. Subsequent analysis revealed that first-cohort TCR clusters tended to co-occur in the 120 or so validation repertoires.

Produced via immunoSEQ multiplex PCR; TCRdb's table is partial and in-frame only. The profile shows tens of thousands of clones, roughly 91% of them singletons. The CDR3 totals 15 residues. V was shortened by 0 bases and J by 4 bases, with 12 bases between the two germline ends. Germline V gene data show CDR1 as LGHNA and CDR2 as YNFKEQ. The receptor was isolated from a man aged 30 to 39 in good health and CMV-seronegative. This chain uses TRBV4-2 with TRBJ1-1; no definite D call. Source material: PBMCs. CDR3 region: CASSQDFTVVTEAFF. CDR3 DNA: TGTGCCAGCAGCCAAGATTTCACAGTAGTCACTGAAGCTTTCTTT.